This T cell receptor beta chain derives from a study of blood T cell repertoires in COVID-19. The CDR3 covers 16 residues. Germline CDR1 is LGHNA and CDR2 is YNFKEQ. The J segment lost 6 bases and the V segment lost 3 bases, leaving 11 bases of the junction unmatched. Profiled with immunoSEQ multiplex PCR; TCRdb holds only in-frame clones, not every one. The table lists 85,000 to 100,000 clones, approximately 86% of them singletons, with around 2% in the top ten. This receptor was identified in a man aged 45-65 years with COVID-19, enrolled during active disease. The chain has TRBV4-2 and TRBJ1-2, with 9 bases matching TRBD1. The sample was peripheral blood. CDR3 in DNA: TGTGCCAGCAGCCAGGAGCTGACAGGGGGAGTGGATGGCTACACCTTC. As protein: CASSQELTGGVDGYTF.